One sample yielded the 15 T cell receptor beta chains listed below, sequenced in a study of T cell clonotyping in hematopoietic cell transplantation. TCRdb's copy holds only in-frame clones and misses some; the assay was immunoSEQ multiplex PCR. The table lists 27,000 or so clones, roughly three quarters of them singletons. Time point given: recipient sample about 28 days before transplant, after cytoreduction. Sample: peripheral blood mononuclear cells, taken before stem cell transplant. The receptor source for this set is a man between 50 and 59 years old with myelodysplastic syndrome. Some clones in this sample may be carry-over from other donors' samples.

The J gene is TRBJ2-5, the V gene TRBV5-1; the match to TRBD1 covers 7 bases. Looked up from germline, CDR1 is SGHRS and CDR2 is YFSETQ. The CDR3 length is 15 residues. The trim removed 0 bases at V and 0 bases at J, leaving 2 bases unmatched. CDR3 in amino acids: CASSLGQGNQETQYF. The CDR3 nucleotides read TGCGCCAGCAGCTTGGGACAGGGCAACCAAGAGACCCAGTACTTC. Filled out from reference TRBV5-1 and TRBJ2-5, the complete variable domain reads KAGVTQTPRYLIKTRGQQVTLSCSPISGHRSVSWYQQTPGQGLQFLFEYFSETQRNKGNFPGRFSGRQFSNSRSEMNVSTLELGDSALYLCASSLGQGNQETQYFGPGTRLLVL.

The chain couples TRBV2 to TRBJ1-2; no reliable D call. This CDR3 region has 13 residues. Trimming stripped 7 bases from V and 8 bases from J, with 17 bases between. The V gene's germline CDR1 is SNHLY and CDR2 FYNNEI. In DNA form, the CDR3 reads TGTGCCAGCATTCCGGGCACCTCGGGAGGCTACACCTTC. As protein: CASIPGTSGGYTF.

The CDR3 loop is CASSYRPGDFHYGYTF. DNA for the CDR3: TGTGCCAGCAGTTACCGCCCGGGGGATTTTCACTATGGCTACACCTTC. J is TRBJ1-2 and V is TRBV6-5; TRBD1 might be the D (5 bases). The germline gives CDR1 MNHEY, CDR2 SVGAGI. The germline V and J ends were trimmed by 2 bases and 3 bases, with 16 bases remaining between them. This CDR3 spans 16 amino acids.

This chain links TRBV19 with TRBJ1-1; a possible D gene is TRBD1 (6 bases). V lost 6 bases and J lost 9, with 14 bases in between. Looked up from germline, CDR1 is LNHDA and CDR2 is SQIVND (reference sequence). The CDR3 is made up of 12 amino acids. DNA of the CDR3: TGTGCCAGTAGCCAGGACAGCGGCAAAGCTTTCTTT. Translating it yields CASSQDSGKAFF.

The chain links TRBV29-1 to TRBJ1-1; TRBD1 agrees at 7 bases. There are 13 residues in the CDR3. V dropped 7 bases and J dropped 0; count of bases not matched to a gene: 5. The germline V gene encodes CDR1 SQVTM and CDR2 ANQGSEA. CDR3 sequence reads: CSGNRGMNTEAFF. The CDR3 DNA follows: TGCAGCGGTAACAGGGGCATGAACACTGAAGCTTTCTTT.

V and J are TRBV25-1 and TRBJ2-3; D is possibly TRBD1 (6 bases). The CDR3 is 13 amino acids. Germline V CDR1 and CDR2: MGHDK, SYGVNS. Trimming pared 7 bases from V and 8 bases from J, leaving 16 bases between. CDR3 residues: CASKRQGMGTQYF. In DNA, the CDR3 is TGTGCCAGCAAGAGGCAGGGGATGGGTACGCAGTATTTT.

The DNA of the CDR3 is TGTGCCAGCGGTCTGGGGGCTGGCAACTATGGCTACACCTTC. Translating gives CASGLGAGNYGYTF. J is TRBJ1-2 and V is TRBV9, with TRBD1 as a possible D gene (6 bases). Germline CDR1 reads SGDLS; CDR2 reads YYNGEE. Trimming stripped 7 bases from V and 2 bases from J, with 15 bases between. This CDR3 has 14 amino acids.

This clone has a handful of counts. The chain employs TRBV7-8 and TRBJ2-3; D is uncertain. Germline-derived CDR1 and CDR2 are SGHVS and FQNEAQ. There are 14 residues in the CDR3. V lost 5 bases to trimming and J lost 6 bases, with 15 bases between them. This chain's CDR3 is CASSLSTGVDTQYF. CDR3 DNA sequence: TGTGCCAGCAGCCTGAGCACCGGCGTGGATACGCAGTATTTT.

Concerning this clone itself: One end of the junction is discordant with germline, which a read error may explain. The chain is built from TRBV6-5 and TRBJ2-7; 9 nucleotides agree with TRBD2. The germline V gene has CDR1 MNHEY and CDR2 SVGAGI. The CDR3 runs to 14 residues. Here the CDR3 reads CASSGLAGFGEQCF. The CDR3 DNA follows: TGTGCCAGCAGTGGGCTAGCGGGGTTCGGAGAGCAGTGCTTC.

The V gene is TRBV6-1, the J gene TRBJ2-2; D is undetermined. V was trimmed by 8 bases and J by 6 bases, leaving 13 bases between them. This CDR3 has 13 residues. CDR1 and CDR2 (germline): MNHNS, SASEGT. This chain's CDR3 is CASHLLGPGELFF. The CDR3 DNA reads as TGTGCCAGCCACTTGTTGGGCCCCGGGGAGCTGTTTTTT.

J is TRBJ2-7 and V is TRBV6-6; possibly TRBD2 for D (5 bases). This CDR3 has 12 amino acids. The ends were cut back, 8 bases at V and 2 bases at J, with 10 bases in the middle. The germline gives CDR1 MNHNY, CDR2 SVGAGI (reference sequence). The CDR3, as DNA: TGTGCCAGCGGGTCGACTACCTACGAGCAGTACTTC. This encodes CASGSTTYEQYF.

This sequence joins TRBV29-1 and TRBJ1-6, with D uncertain. The germline V gene has CDR1 SQVTM and CDR2 ANQGSEA. The V end was cut by 6 bases, the J end by 5 bases, with 11 bases between. The CDR3 covers 13 residues. CDR3 residues: CSVSDTNNSPLHF. CDR3 bases: TGCAGCGTGAGTGACACCAATAATTCACCCCTCCACTTT. The entire variable domain, with the rest obtained from reference TRBV29-1 and TRBJ1-6, is as follows: SAVISQKPSRDICQRGTSLTIQCQVDSQVTMMFWYRQQPGQSLTLIATANQGSEATYESGFVIDKFPISRPNLTFSTLTVSNMSPEDSSIYLCSVSDTNNSPLHFGNGTRLTVT.

The chain has TRBV19 and TRBJ2-5, with D perhaps assigned TRBD1 or TRBD2 (5 bases each). Trimming took off 5 bases at V and 4 bases at J, with 20 bases between the two ends. The length of the CDR3 is 16 residues. From germline, CDR1 is LNHDA and CDR2 SQIVND (reference sequence). The CDR3: CASSPRAGTLRETQYF. The CDR3 DNA follows: TGTGCCAGTAGTCCTCGCGCCGGGACCCTCCGAGAGACCCAGTACTTC.

This clone was found a few times. The V and J genes are TRBV15 and TRBJ2-5; TRBD1 might be the D (5 bases). With 1 base removed from V and 7 bases from J, the gap between germline ends came to 16 bases. This CDR3 is 15 amino acids long. Germline loops: CDR1 LNHNV, CDR2 YYDKDF (reference sequence). CDR3 loop: CATSRVVGPTGTQYF. CDR3 nucleotides: TGTGCCACCAGCAGAGTCGTGGGGCCAACGGGGACCCAGTACTTC.

The J gene is TRBJ2-3, the V gene TRBV7-2; D uncertain. The CDR3 length is 15 residues. Trimming left V 3 bases short and J 0 bases short, with 10 bases between. The germline V gene encodes CDR1 SGHTA and CDR2 FQGNSA. The CDR3 DNA reads TGTGCCAGCAGCTTGTCTGGCTCTAGCACAGATACGCAGTATTTT. This encodes CASSLSGSSTDTQYF.